A single sample gave rise to the 25 T cell receptor beta chains below, sequenced in a study of monozygotic twins with inflammatory bowel disease. TCRdb re-called the 5' RACE reads and gives one entry per CDR3 protein, without DNA. The table lists about 160,000 distinct CDR3 sequences, with 6.5% to 9% in the top ten. Input material: blood. The receptor source for this set is a human donor with ulcerative colitis or Crohn's disease, or a healthy co-twin of an affected twin (not recorded which).

J is TRBJ2-3 and V is TRBV5-5. Germline CDR1 and CDR2: SGHKS and YYEKEE (reference sequence). This CDR3 has 16 residues. The CDR3 is CASSLSPATSTDTQYF. Using reference TRBV5-5 and TRBJ2-3 for the parts outside the CDR3, the full variable domain is DAGVTQSPTHLIKTRGQQVTLRCSPISGHKSVSWYQQVLGQGPQFIFQYYEKEERGRGNFPDRFSARQFPNYSSELNVNALLLGDSALYLCASSLSPATSTDTQYFGPGTRLTVL.

V gene TRBV5-1 combines with J gene TRBJ1-6. The CDR3 has 16 amino acids. The germline CDR1 and CDR2 sequences are SGHRS and YFSETQ. The CDR3 protein is CASSLLGYEMNSPLHF.

This CDR3 is CASSSGLAGIVGQETQYF. V and J are TRBV7-3 and TRBJ2-5; TCRdb indicates TRBD2, and absent DNA this call remains unverified. The CDR3 totals 18 residues. Germline CDR1 reads SGHTA; CDR2 reads FQGTGA.

The gene calls are TRBV7-6 and TRBJ1-3; TCRdb returns TRBD1, unconfirmable since there is no DNA. Looked up from germline, CDR1 is SGHVS and CDR2 is FNYEAQ. CDR3 length: 16 amino acids. This chain's CDR3 is CASGGGRGLSGNTIYF.

The V gene is TRBV15, the J gene TRBJ2-2; absent DNA, TCRdb's TRBD1 call cannot be checked. From germline, CDR1 is LNHNV and CDR2 YYDKDF (reference sequence). The CDR3 length is 17 residues. This chain's CDR3 is CATSRVLPTGATGELFF. Supplemented by reference TRBV15 and TRBJ2-2, the full variable domain reads DAMVIQNPRYQVTQFGKPVTLSCSQTLNHNVMYWYQQKSSQAPKLLFHYYDKDFNNEADTPDNFQSRRPNTSFCFLDIRSPGLGDTAMYLCATSRVLPTGATGELFFGEGSRLTVL.

This chain uses TRBV7-2 with TRBJ2-7; TCRdb selects TRBD1, and the lack of DNA leaves this call unchecked. This CDR3 contains 14 residues. The germline CDR1 and CDR2 sequences are SGHTA and FQGNSA. The CDR3 region is CASSFGTGRYEQYF.

This chain links TRBV20-1 with TRBJ1-5; TCRdb's assignment of TRBD1 cannot be checked, as there is no DNA. Germline CDR1 DFQATT, CDR2 SNEGSKA (reference sequence). This CDR3 is 14 amino acids long. Here the CDR3 reads CSARGGRGWQPQHF.

The rearrangement uses TRBV5-1 and TRBJ1-1; there is no DNA to check the TCRdb D call of TRBD1. The germline V gene has CDR1 SGHRS and CDR2 YFSETQ. The CDR3 consists of 17 residues. The CDR3 is CASSFWGTELMNTEAFF.

V usage is TRBV29-1 and J usage is TRBJ2-5; TCRdb returns TRBD1, unconfirmable since there is no DNA. The CDR3 runs 13 residues. CDR1 is SQVTM and CDR2 is ANQGSEA in the germline V gene. CDR3 residues: CSVMKLGVETQYF.

The V and J genes are TRBV6-1 and TRBJ2-2. CDR1 is MNHNS, CDR2 SASEGT, per germline. The CDR3 loop spans 16 amino acids. The CDR3 region is CASSEGWLTNTGELFF.

The chain recombines TRBV5-1 with TRBJ2-5. Germline CDR1 is SGHRS and CDR2 is YFSETQ. This CDR3 spans 14 amino acids. This CDR3 reads CASTDIIGEKTQYF.

The gene calls are TRBV6-1 and TRBJ1-3. The CDR3 extends over 14 amino acids. Germline-derived CDR1 and CDR2 are MNHNS and SASEGT. CDR3 loop: CASRTRSLSTTIYF.

This rearrangement joins TRBV11-2 to TRBJ2-5; checking the TCRdb D call of TRBD1 is not possible without DNA. This CDR3 contains 15 residues. Germline CDR1 reads SGHAT; CDR2 reads FQNNGV. CDR3 region: CASSPPRTGEKTQYF. The whole variable domain, filled in from reference TRBV11-2 and TRBJ2-5, reads EAGVAQSPRYKIIEKRQSVAFWCNPISGHATLYWYQQILGQGPKLLIQFQNNGVVDDSQLPKDRFSAERLKGVDSTLKIQPAKLEDSAVYLCASSPPRTGEKTQYFGPGTRLLVL.

This chain uses TRBV21-1 with TRBJ1-1; without DNA, the TCRdb call of TRBD1 cannot be checked. TRBV21-1 is a pseudogene. CDR3 size: 17 residues. The CDR3 spells CASSKPGIRGQYTEAFF.

The rearrangement links TRBV3-1 to TRBJ2-7; TCRdb reports TRBD2, a call that lacks DNA to check it against. This CDR3 comprises 15 residues. Germline CDR1 is LGHDT and CDR2 is YNNKEL (reference sequence). The CDR3 region is CASSPGTSGGYEQYF.

The chain links TRBV5-1 to TRBJ2-7; TCRdb's D gene call, TRBD1, goes unchecked for lack of DNA. The CDR3 totals 14 residues. Germline V gives CDR1 SGHRS, CDR2 YFSETQ. CDR3 sequence: CASSAFGGLDEQYF. Based on the CDR3 plus reference TRBV5-1 and TRBJ2-7, the full variable domain is KAGVTQTPRYLIKTRGQQVTLSCSPISGHRSVSWYQQTPGQGLQFLFEYFSETQRNKGNFPGRFSGRQFSNSRSEMNVSTLELGDSALYLCASSAFGGLDEQYFGPGTRLTVT.

The J gene is TRBJ1-1, the V gene TRBV11-2; TCRdb reports TRBD1, a call that lacks DNA to check it against. Germline-derived CDR1 and CDR2 are SGHAT and FQNNGV. The CDR3 sequence is 13 residues long. CDR3 sequence: CASSLGRDAEAFF.

The genes are TRBV6-2 or TRBV6-3 and TRBJ2-3; no DNA is available, so the TRBD2 call from TCRdb remains unchecked. In germline, CDR1 is MNHEY, CDR2 SVGEGT. This CDR3 has 16 residues. The CDR3 loop is CASSYDPGGATDTQYF.

The genes are TRBV30 and TRBJ1-2. The CDR3 totals 13 residues. Germline loops: CDR1 GTSNPN, CDR2 SVGIG (reference sequence). The CDR3 reads CAWKWSRDYGYTF.

The rearrangement joins TRBV12-3 or TRBV12-4 to TRBJ1-5; TCRdb calls TRBD1, which cannot be checked without DNA. This CDR3 has 15 amino acids. The CDR3 region is CASSFEVGGNQPQHF.

The chain joins TRBV27 to TRBJ1-5; TCRdb indicates TRBD1, and absent DNA this call remains unverified. Germline values: CDR1 MNHEY, CDR2 SMNVEV (reference sequence). The CDR3 runs to 14 residues. The CDR3 region is CASSLLGARQPQHF.

V and J are TRBV20-1 and TRBJ2-1; checking the TCRdb D call of TRBD2 is not possible without DNA. The germline V gene encodes CDR1 DFQATT and CDR2 SNEGSKA (reference sequence). This CDR3 is 15 amino acids long. The CDR3 spells CGGPLGGSRFNEQFF.

The CDR3 sequence is CASSPGRGGEKLFF. This chain links TRBV5-4 with TRBJ1-4. The CDR3 runs to 14 residues. Looked up from germline, CDR1 is SGHNT and CDR2 is YYREEE (reference sequence).

The chain carries TRBV7-6 and TRBJ1-2; there is no DNA to check the TCRdb D call of TRBD1. The CDR3 has 13 amino acids. The germline CDR1 and CDR2 sequences are SGHVS and FNYEAQ. The CDR3 reads CASSRTGYDGYTF.

The chain links TRBV2 to TRBJ2-3. Germline assignment: CDR1 SNHLY and CDR2 FYNNEI. The CDR3 contains 13 residues. Here the CDR3 reads CASSRTDTDTQYF.